This TCR beta chain was sequenced during a study of cytomegalovirus exposure and HLA in healthy donors (dated by TCRdb to the late 2010s). General notes on the study: In an earlier analysis of some 550 of the donors, approximately 260 Gb of sequence data and some 100 million unique TCR beta sequences from about 179 million T cells were reported. To decide whether each TCR beta V gene segment behaved as functional or pseudogenic, an earlier analysis of fewer than 750 of the donors relied on high-throughput TCR beta sequencing. Genome-wide SNP genotypes for about three fifths of the roughly 700 donors were used in a later genetic analysis, which treated that subset as a discovery cohort. High-throughput TCR immunosequencing, statistical association of individual TCRs with disease status, and machine learning were combined to predict cytomegalovirus infection status. The study aimed to test whether cataloging public T cell receptors could reveal signatures of past pathogen exposure. To study patterns of TCR occurrence, a later analysis re-analyzed previously published TCR beta repertoires from 500 to 850 donors and added high-resolution HLA genotyping. In the later analysis, no new phenotypic data were used to find candidate immune exposures; instead, reliance was placed on TCR beta sequences and their occurrence across donors. All discovery cohort repertoires had been generated using a single sequencing platform. The study used immunosequencing to profile the T cell repertoires of several hundred subjects and linked those repertoires to cytomegalovirus serostatus. Donor age, sex, ethnicity and CMV serostatus were compiled together with the repertoire data. On average, roughly 250,000 unique TCR beta nucleotide sequences were sequenced per donor among about 400 genotyped donors of the cohort, with about 19% of those sequences being non-productive. An early release that covered 640 HLA-typed donors contained 300 to 350 gigabases of sequencing data and 70 million to 100 million unique TCR sequences. A separate validation cohort of roughly 130 different subjects was used in addition to the roughly 620-subject first cohort. The number of donors typed differed by locus, with 629-630 for A, B, C, DRB1 and DQB1, more than 500 for DQA1, 600 to 610 for DPA1, and around 430 for DPB1. Class I and class II HLA loci were covered by the typing at four-digit resolution. Of the 398 genotyped donors, around 81% fell in the genetic ancestry cluster associated with self-reported Caucasian donors. About five DR-DQ haplotypes were handled as single units for association and clustering because linkage in the cohort was strong.

The paper as a whole reports these results and caveats: A group of highly shared sequence variants was considered likely to be a technical artifact of the sequencing pipeline. A further reported finding was that TCR beta sequences accurately predicted the HLA-A and HLA-B alleles for most subjects in the first cohort. Some IMGT-functional V segments, including TRBV6-2 and TRBV6-3, could not be distinguished by the 87-base-pair reads and were therefore excluded. In this cohort, only TCR beta chains were sequenced, and detectable features were limited by the absence of alpha or paired-chain data. In a later analysis, over 15,000 TCR beta sequences were associated with specific HLA alleles at a false discovery rate of 0.05. Several of the top co-occurrence clusters appeared to be linked to parvovirus B19, influenza, CMV and Epstein-Barr virus, according to a later analysis. Presence/absence analyses assumed roughly uniform sequencing depth across donors, an assumption that may not hold. According to the authors, the approach could potentially be generalized to other disease states and immunological phenotypes. In both the original and validation cohorts, the classifier was reported to diagnose cytomegalovirus status with high specificity and sensitivity. Most TCR sequences were observed very rarely across donors, whereas some public TCRs were present in many individuals. In a later analysis, the rate of TCR association differed among HLA loci, with DRB1 alleles having the most associated TCRs and HLA-C alleles having the fewest. According to a later genetic analysis, donors in an Asian-associated ancestry cluster had fewer N-insertions in productive TCRs than the approximately 650-donor mean. An association between a missense DCLRE1C variant and V-gene and J-gene trimming of TCR beta chains was found in a later genetic analysis and replicated in an independent cohort. Correlated functional status among segregating V segments might be attributable to linkage disequilibrium, but an unknown experimental factor could not be ruled out. Because HLA typing was unavailable for some donors at each locus, only the typed subset was used in association tests. A few of the identified cytomegalovirus-associated TCR beta chains were confirmed in vitro to be specific for cytomegalovirus antigens. Because counts were too low, fewer than 20 rarely observed V segments, including chromosome 9 orphons, were excluded from the earlier analysis of some 590 of the donors. For the cohort, immune exposure information was limited to CMV serostatus. The study listed approximately 150 TCR beta chains as associated with cytomegalovirus. Compared with equally common non-associated chains, HLA-associated TCR beta chains in a later analysis were more clonally expanded and had lower generation probabilities. According to a later analysis, most CMV-associated TCR beta chains appeared to be HLA-restricted, and the HLA associations seemed to be driven largely by CMV exposure. An earlier analysis of some 560 of the donors showed that most TCR beta V segments appeared in productive rearrangements either about 87% or about 30% of the time, which broadly matched IMGT annotations. Assigning TCR associations to individual alleles was difficult when HLA alleles, especially DR and DQ, strongly co-occurred.

In total, roughly 710 healthy bone marrow donors made up the cohort. At the time of sampling, every cohort member was nominally healthy, though immune exposures that went unrecorded were likely present. The donor tested CMV seropositive, placing the donor among the 289 seropositive members of the cohort. Every donor gave a peripheral blood sample, and the peripheral blood mononuclear cells from that sample were used for TCR beta sequencing. The Qiagen DNeasy Blood Extraction Kit was used to extract genomic DNA from the blood cell samples. From the germline V gene, CDR1 is MGHRA and CDR2 is YSYEKL. V is pruned by 0 bases and J by 6 bases, leaving 11 bases of the junction without a gene match. Reading from cysteine to phenylalanine, the CDR3 counts 17 amino acids. This entry keeps only the CDR3 DNA: 51 bases, framed from base 1. A note on this clone: Its recognized antigen is unknown. No base-level quality is on record; no much larger clone is a single base apart.

The library was made by the immunoSEQ multiplex PCR assay. For the multiplex PCR, a mixture combining 60 forward primers for TCR Vbeta segments and 13 reverse primers for TCR Jbeta segments was used. Amplification of the CDR3 region of rearranged TCR beta genes was performed with a multiplex PCR assay on genomic DNA. On the Illumina HiSeq System, the amplified TCR beta libraries were sequenced as 87-base-pair reads. In the original analysis: A later analysis tallied 75 million to 85 million unique TCR beta chains across the 700 or so repertoires, and approximately 11 million of those chains were shared by two or more donors. To remove PCR and sequencing errors, raw reads were error-corrected and collapsed into unique sequences using a nearest-neighbor algorithm that merged closely related sequences. CDR3 sequences were aligned to IMGT reference sequences to assign V, D and J gene segments. Each retained sequence needed at least a six-nucleotide match to both a V gene segment and a J gene segment. Rearrangements were classified as productive when the CDR3 lacked stop codons and remained in frame with V and J, and all other rearrangements were classified as non-productive. Following IMGT convention, CDR3 was defined as the stretch from the second conserved V-encoded cysteine to the conserved J-encoded phenylalanine. Sequences without an unambiguous match to a single V gene segment were excluded from the earlier analysis of a few hundred of the donors. In an earlier analysis of more than 500 of the donors, a V segment was called functional when productive rearrangements were above 56.7%, and segregating when the standard deviation between donors exceeded 5%. A statistical classification framework was built for diagnosing cytomegalovirus status from the catalog of TCR beta chain sequences. In a later analysis, V and J genes were assigned by comparing TCR nucleotide sequences against IMGT/GENE-DB human TR gene sequences. In a later analysis, CDR3 sequences and most-parsimonious VDJ recombination scenarios were assigned using the TCRdist pipeline. In a later analysis, each TCR beta chain was defined by its CDR3 amino acid sequence together with its V-gene family, and reads without a unique V-gene family were excluded. As a way to deal with suspected cross-contamination and a sequencing artifact, a later analysis dropped nearly 600 nucleotide sequences that were highly shared and had low generation probability. A later analysis calculated a clonal expansion index for each public chain from normalized within-repertoire ranks of inferred template counts. A later analysis computed generation probabilities with a VDJ recombination model fitted to out-of-frame rearrangements, and checked the results against IGoR. A later analysis scored TCR-TCR, TCR-HLA and TCR-CMV co-occurrence with hypergeometric tests, applying a repertoire-size bias correction to TCR pairs. To estimate false discovery rates, a later analysis permuted the HLA or CMV assignments 20 times. In a later analysis, co-occurring TCRs were grouped using DBSCAN, and TCRdist sequence similarity was added for clustering within HLA-allele-positive subsets. For co-occurrence clustering, repertoires with fewer than 30,000 or more than 120,000 public chains were excluded, along with four or five repertoires with anomalous nucleotide sharing. Held by TCRdb, this immuneACCESS table contains in-frame sequences only and omits some clones. Under half of the omission traces to an unresolved V gene where checked; the cause of the rest is unknown. Clonal size and the V and J genes are those of that table, whereas D and trimming came from the DNA. The sample table lists about 110,000 clones, 76% of them with a count of one. The ten largest clones add up to roughly 13% of the sample.

This sequence uses TRBV4-1 and TRBJ2-7; 10 bases in the middle match TRBD1. This receptor was identified in a man aged 25 to 40 in good health and CMV-seropositive. Input material: PBMCs. This receptor has the CDR3 CASSQDPTGTGDVEQYF. The nucleotide sequence is TGCGCCAGCAGCCAAGATCCTACCGGGACAGGGGACGTCGAGCAGTACTTC.